The clone carrying this TCR beta chain was observed a handful of times. Antigen specificity is unknown. The source of the sample is a study of somatic mutations in cytotoxic T cells in rheumatoid arthritis. Study details: Blood (roughly 28 ml EDTA) from each patient was taken right after diagnosis, before any treatment. Certain V beta antibody-stained T-cell populations, V beta1+ cells sequenced for TCRB among them, were flow-sorted to nearly 100% purity. Study-wide results and caveats: For about an eighth of the 65 patients, a single CD8+ clone accounted for more than 20% of CD8+ cells.

The CDR3 consists of 12 residues. Germline assignment: CDR1 LGHNA and CDR2 YSLEER. V was clipped by 4 bases and J by 10 bases, with 11 bases between them. Repertoires were generated with immunoSEQ multiplex PCR, while TCRdb's copy carries only in-frame clones and drops some. Among about 11,000 clones listed, 70% to 85% were seen once. The chain carries TRBV4-3 and TRBJ2-1; the D gene is possibly TRBD2 (5 bases). This receptor was identified in a woman aged 60 to 75 with rheumatoid arthritis. The source material was CD8+ T cells sorted from blood. The CDR3 DNA reads TGCGCCAGCAGCCCCTCAACGGGGGAGCAGTTCTTC. Translation gives CASSPSTGEQFF.